This TCR beta chain was captured in a study of tumor-infiltrating lymphocytes in oesophageal squamous cell carcinoma. TCRdb reanalysed the PCR reads using MiXCR and keeps one entry per CDR3 protein. The table has about 12,000 distinct CDR3 sequences, roughly 54% seen once. This clonotype was picked up many times. Possible read error: a much larger clone is one base away. Germline V CDR1 and CDR2: MNHNS, SASEGT. Unmatched junction bases numbered 12, after V lost 7 bases and J lost 7 bases. This CDR3 has 14 amino acids. The sequence came from a female donor with esophageal squamous cell carcinoma. The gene calls are TRBV6-1 and TRBJ2-7; 8 nucleotides align to TRBD1. The sequenced sample consisted of esophageal tumor tissue. CDR3 DNA sequence: TGTGCCAGCACCAAGGACAGGGTGGAGAATGAGCAGTACTTC. Its protein product is CASTKDRVENEQYF.